The TCR beta chain described here comes from a study of CD8+CD57+ T cells in acquired aplastic anemia (dated by TCRdb to between 2017 and 2018). Background on the whole study: Extracted DNA from sorted CD4+ and CD8+ cells averaged about 2.9 ug, ranging from roughly 0.2 to 30 ug. CD8+CD57+ expansion was defined as a frequency above the mean frequency observed in healthy subjects.

Study-level results and caveats: Roughly 30 CD8+ CDR3 sequences were found to be shared between patients and controls, but these sequences appeared to be highly expressed in patients and within the immunodominant clones of the patients. Between patients and healthy controls, no significant difference in CD8+ Simpson's diversity was found (P=0.060).

Turning to this clonotype: Its antigen remains undetermined. No much larger clonotype is one base removed from it; base qualities were not supplied.

The germline V gene (reference sequence) yields DFQATT for CDR1 and SNEGSKA for CDR2. The CDR3 starts with the cysteine, ends with the phenylalanine, and has 15 residues. CDR3 DNA is the only sequence kept; it has 45 bases, read in frame from the first base. Trimming removed 0 bases from V and 4 bases from J, leaving 15 bases between the germline ends. Flow cytometry had shown CD8+CD57+ cell expansion in the patients selected for sequencing. All patients had severe acquired aplastic anemia diagnosed by International Study of Aplastic Anemia and Agranulocytosis and Camitta criteria. Patients had received no therapy at the time of blood sampling. In this study, sorted CD4+ and CD8+ T cells from the blood of healthy subjects and of severe aplastic anemia patients had their TCR repertoires deep-sequenced. In the USA, patient enrollment took place under clinicaltrials.gov protocols 00001620, 01623167, 00001397, 00071045, 00081523 and 00961064. Ficoll-Paque density gradient centrifugation was used to isolate peripheral blood mononuclear cells. Before DNA was extracted, CD4+ and CD8+ T cells were sorted using either FACS or magnetic beads.

Genomic DNA was used as template for profiling of TCR beta VDJ combinations and CDR3 sequences. An Illumina HiSeq 2000 was the platform used for TCR repertoire sequencing. Per the source publication's procedure: TRBV/TRBJ rearrangement plots, CDR3 size and DJ length profiles, and Simpson's diversity index were used to assess repertoires. The most abundant DNA sequence in the deep sequencing data was defined as the immunodominant clone. CDR3 amino acid sequences were checked for sharing between subjects and were compared against published repertoires and the VDJdb database. In TCRdb, the public reads were trimmed at Q25 with fastp and aligned with MiXCR, with productive beta chains retained. When rows share a CDR3 protein, they turn into one entry using the most common DNA and genes. V and J calls and clone size were set by TCRdb, not the authors. The sample profile shows a few hundred thousand distinct CDR3 sequences; 40% to 60% of them were found once. The biggest ten clones account for approximately 20% of the sample.

The TCR originated in a human donor with aplastic anemia. Sequenced material: sorted CD4+, CD8+, or CD8+CD57+ T cells (not recorded which) from PBMCs. The chain is assembled from TRBV20-1 and TRBJ1-1; a weak D assignment points to TRBD1 (5 bases agree). The bases are TGCAGTGCTAGAGAAGCAGGGTTGGGGGGCACTGAAGCTTTCTTT. Its translation is CSAREAGLGGTEAFF.